These 7 T cell receptor beta chains came from one sample sequenced in a study of blood T cell repertoires in COVID-19. Data came from immunoSEQ multiplex PCR; TCRdb stores just in-frame clones and leaves some out. The data hold roughly 250,000 clones, with approximately 83% observed a single time. The specimen was PBMCs or T cells enriched from blood (not recorded which). These receptor sequences come from a woman aged 25-40 years who had recovered from COVID-19.

The genes are TRBV9 and TRBJ2-7, with D perhaps matching TRBD2 (5 bases). Between the trimmed V and J ends, which lost 0 bases and 0 bases, there was a span of 7 bases. This CDR3 spans 14 amino acids. Germline values: CDR1 SGDLS, CDR2 YYNGEE. DNA for the CDR3: TGTGCCAGCAGCGTAGAGGGAGTCTCCTACGAGCAGTACTTC. This encodes CASSVEGVSYEQYF.

J is TRBJ1-1 and V is TRBV4-1; D not certain. The germline V gene has CDR1 MGHRA and CDR2 YSYEKL. The CDR3 has 15 amino acids. Trimming removed 3 bases at V and 5 bases at J, with 16 bases between. CDR3 sequence: CASSQIQTRGTEAFF. CDR3 in DNA: TGCGCCAGCAGCCAGATCCAAACGCGGGGAACTGAAGCTTTCTTT.

The V and J genes are TRBV20-1 and TRBJ1-5, with D perhaps matching TRBD1 (5 bases). V was trimmed by 3 bases and J by 2 bases, leaving 11 bases between them. CDR1 and CDR2 from the germline V gene are DFQATT and SNEGSKA (reference sequence). CDR3 length equals 14 residues. CDR3 loop: CSASIGEGNQPQHF. The CDR3 region has the DNA TGCAGTGCTAGTATAGGGGAAGGCAATCAGCCCCAGCATTTT.

This chain uses TRBV7-9 with TRBJ2-1; 11 bases match TRBD2. CDR3 length: 16 residues. Germline loops: CDR1 SEHNR, CDR2 FQNEAQ (reference sequence). The trim removed 2 bases at V and 6 bases at J, leaving 6 bases unmatched. The CDR3 loop reads CASSLSLAGGRNEQFF. In DNA form, the CDR3 reads TGTGCCAGCAGCTTAAGTCTAGCGGGGGGTCGCAATGAGCAGTTCTTC.

In its sample, this clone was seen a few times. This rearrangement joins TRBV2 to TRBJ1-5, with D perhaps TRBD1 (5 bases). This CDR3 spans 15 amino acids. Germline V gene lookup returns CDR1 SNHLY and CDR2 FYNNEI. The V and J ends lost 6 bases and 0 bases respectively, with 12 bases between them. This CDR3 is CASSVDRHSNQPQHF. In nucleotides, the CDR3 is TGTGCCAGCAGCGTAGACAGACATAGCAATCAGCCCCAGCATTTT.

The chain uses TRBV7-2 and TRBJ2-5; D is undetermined. The CDR3 has 12 amino acids. CDR1 and CDR2 from the germline V gene are SGHTA and FQGNSA. The V gene lost 3 bases and the J gene lost 4 bases, with 6 bases spanning the gap. CDR3 coding DNA: TGTGCCAGCAGCTTCTCGGGAGAGACCCAGTACTTC. Its protein product is CASSFSGETQYF.

As regards this clone: Other nucleotide sequences in the sample specify the same CDR3. The CDR3 protein is CATSRVPGNTGELFF. The DNA for the CDR3 is TGTGCCACCAGCAGAGTACCCGGGAACACCGGGGAGCTGTTTTTT. V and J are TRBV15 and TRBJ2-2; D gene unclear. This CDR3 has 15 amino acids. Germline CDR1 LNHNV, CDR2 YYDKDF (reference sequence). Trimming removed 1 base at V and 1 base at J, with 7 bases between. The variable domain in full, completed from reference TRBV15 and TRBJ2-2, reads DAMVIQNPRYQVTQFGKPVTLSCSQTLNHNVMYWYQQKSSQAPKLLFHYYDKDFNNEADTPDNFQSRRPNTSFCFLDIRSPGLGDTAMYLCATSRVPGNTGELFFGEGSRLTVL.